The rows below give T cell receptor beta chains drawn from one sample of a study of blood T cells in healthy people across ages. Using its own MiXCR run on the 5' RACE reads, TCRdb lists one record per CDR3 protein. The data hold over 1,500,000 distinct CDR3 sequences, with about two fifths observed a single time. Sequenced material: blood. The receptors originated from a human donor in good health. The CDR3 runs from the conserved cysteine through the conserved F or W. Fields, in order: D gene, clone size, V gene, J gene, CDR3 DNA, CDR3 protein. D genes are given only for firm matches. The size of a clone is reported for some rows only, either as once, few or many, or as a class for expanded clones.

>NA|NA|TRBV12-5|TRBJ1-2
TGTGCTAGTGGTTCCCCCTTCGACCATGGCTACACCTTC
CASGSPFDHGYTF
>NA|NA|TRBV5-1|TRBJ2-7
TGCGCCAGCAGCTTGTTCGACACAACCCTCTACGAGCAGTACTTC
CASSLFDTTLYEQYF
>TRBD1|many|TRBV29-1|TRBJ2-7
TGCAGTGCTAGGACAGGGGCCTACGAGCAGTACTTC
CSARTGAYEQYF
>NA|few|TRBV20-1|TRBJ2-2
TGCAGTGCTAGACCCGACTACACCGGGGAGCTGTTTTTT
CSARPDYTGELFF
>NA|few|TRBV15|TRBJ1-2
TGTGCCACTACCAGGGGTATTGGCTATGGCTACACCTTC
CATTRGIGYGYTF
>TRBD2|NA|TRBV20-1|TRBJ2-3
TGCAGTGCTAGAGATCCGCGGGGGGGGTCAGATACGCAGTATTTT
CSARDPRGGSDTQYF
>TRBD1|many|TRBV6-5|TRBJ1-1
TGTGCCAGCAGTCCACCGGGACAGTTGAACACTGAAGCTTTCTTT
CASSPPGQLNTEAFF
>NA|NA|TRBV12-3/TRBV12-4|TRBJ2-7
TGTGCCAGCAGCTCTCCCCGGGCGGACAAGGCCCCCTACGAGCAGTACTTC
CASSSPRADKAPYEQYF
>NA|NA|TRBV6-5|TRBJ1-2
TGTGCCAGCAGTTACTCAGCCGGCCCCTTAGGCTACACCTTC
CASSYSAGPLGYTF
>TRBD1|NA|TRBV12-3/TRBV12-4|TRBJ1-1
TGTGCCAGCAGTCGACAGGGCGACGGGATGAACACTGAAGCTTTCTTT
CASSRQGDGMNTEAFF
>NA|NA|TRBV18|TRBJ2-3
TGTGCCAGCTCACCTAAGCGGACAGACACAGATACGCAGTATTTT
CASSPKRTDTDTQYF
>NA|once|TRBV12-3/TRBV12-4|TRBJ1-2
TGTGCCAGCAGCTTCCGGGGCCGAAGTGGCTACACCTTC
CASSFRGRSGYTF
>NA|NA|TRBV11-2|TRBJ2-1
TGTGCCAGCAGCTTAACAGGGGCTCGGGAGACCCAGTTCTTC
CASSLTGARETQFF
>TRBD1|NA|TRBV6-5|TRBJ2-3
TGTGCCATCGGAGTGATAGGGGGCGATACGCAGTATTTT
CAIGVIGGDTQYF
>NA|few|TRBV20-1|TRBJ2-7
TGCAGTGCTAGAGATGGGCTAGTAGGCGAGCAGTACTTC
CSARDGLVGEQYF
>NA|NA|TRBV7-9|TRBJ2-5
TGTGCCAGCAGCTTAATACGCCCTACCCTATACGAAGAGACCCAGTACTTC
CASSLIRPTLYEETQYF
>NA|many|TRBV7-2|TRBJ2-7
TGTGCCAGCAGCTCTCGACGGAGCGCACTCTACGAGCAGTACTTC
CASSSRRSALYEQYF
>NA|NA|TRBV29-1|TRBJ2-5
TGCAGCGTTGAAGCTAATATGGAAGAGACCCAGTACTTC
CSVEANMEETQYF
>NA|few|TRBV7-3|TRBJ2-6
TGTGCCAGCAGCTTAACGGTGACCTCTGGGGCCAACGTCCTGACTTTC
CASSLTVTSGANVLTF
>NA|many|TRBV9|TRBJ2-1
TGTGCCAGCAGCGTAGGGGACAACTCCTACAATGAGCAGTTCTTC
CASSVGDNSYNEQFF
>TRBD1|once|TRBV4-1|TRBJ1-5
TGCGCCTGCAGCCGAAGGACGGGACAGGCTAGCAATCAGCCCCAGCATTTT
CACSRRTGQASNQPQHF
>NA|NA|TRBV5-5|TRBJ1-5
TGTGCCAGCAGCGTATCATCGTGGCCCGGCGAAACTCAGCCCCAGCATTTT
CASSVSSWPGETQPQHF
>NA|few|TRBV7-2|TRBJ2-1
TGTGCCAGCAGCACCCGACAGAGCTCATACAATGAGCAGTTCTTC
CASSTRQSSYNEQFF
>NA|NA|TRBV3-1|TRBJ2-7
TGTGCCAGCAGCCAAGGGCATTTCCCCTCCTACGAGCAGTACTTC
CASSQGHFPSYEQYF
>TRBD1|NA|TRBV4-2|TRBJ1-2
TGTGCCAGCAGCCAACCGGACAGGGGGCTGGGAGGCTACACCTTC
CASSQPDRGLGGYTF
>NA|NA|TRBV20-1|TRBJ1-1
TGCAGTGCTAAGCTACGGGACACTGAAGCTTTCTTT
CSAKLRDTEAFF
>NA|few|TRBV29-1|TRBJ2-7
TGCAGCGTTGAGGGGTCCTCAGAGTACGAGCAGTACTTC
CSVEGSSEYEQYF
>NA|many|TRBV15|TRBJ2-7
TGTGCCACCAGCAGAGATCTCGACTACGAGCAGTACTTC
CATSRDLDYEQYF
>TRBD2|few|TRBV4-2|TRBJ2-7
TGTGCCAGCAGCCAAGATGGGGGTAGCGGGGGGGATTACACCTACGAGCAGTACTTC
CASSQDGGSGGDYTYEQYF
>NA|NA|TRBV5-1|TRBJ1-1
TGCGCCAGCAGCTTGGGCAATAATGAAGCTTTCTTT
CASSLGNNEAFF
>NA|NA|TRBV6-5|TRBJ2-1
TGTGCCAGCAGTTACAACGGAGGGGTGGGTAATGAGCAGTTCTTC
CASSYNGGVGNEQFF
>NA|few|TRBV6-2/TRBV6-3|TRBJ1-2
TGTGCCAGCAGTTACCAAGGCTCCTACTATGGCTACACCTTC
CASSYQGSYYGYTF
>NA|few|TRBV29-1|TRBJ2-1
TGCAGCGTCAGGCGGGCTAGGGTTCCGCTTATCTATGAGCAGTTCTTC
CSVRRARVPLIYEQFF
>NA|NA|TRBV24-1|TRBJ2-6
TGTGCCACCAGTGACCCGACAGGTGCTGGGGCCAACGTCCTGACTTTC
CATSDPTGAGANVLTF
>NA|NA|TRBV30|TRBJ1-4
TGTGCCTGGAACCTAGGGACTGAAAAACTGTTTTTT
CAWNLGTEKLFF
>NA|NA|TRBV3-1|TRBJ2-2
TGTGCCAGCAGCCCGAGCATTTTACTGATTAAGGGGACCGGGGAGCTGTTTTTT
CASSPSILLIKGTGELFF
>NA|few|TRBV27|TRBJ2-7
TGTGCCAGCAGTTTAAGGGGGGGGACCTCCGTAAACTACGAGCAGTACTTC
CASSLRGGTSVNYEQYF
>NA|NA|TRBV10-3|TRBJ1-5
TGTGCCATCAGTGAGTCCCCCCTCAATCAGCCCCAGCATTTT
CAISESPLNQPQHF
>NA|NA|TRBV7-2|TRBJ2-2
TGTGCCAGCAGCTATCGGATAGACGGGGAGCTGTTTTTT
CASSYRIDGELFF
>NA|NA|TRBV7-9|TRBJ2-3
TGTGCCAGCACCTTTAGTCGGGGCCCCACAGATACGCAGTATTTT
CASTFSRGPTDTQYF
>TRBD2|few|TRBV7-6|TRBJ2-5
TGTGCCAGCAGCTCGGGACTAGGCGACAAAGAGACCCAGTACTTC
CASSSGLGDKETQYF
>NA|NA|TRBV2|TRBJ2-5
TGTGCCAGCAGTGGCCGCAATGGGCAAGAGACCCAGTACTTC
CASSGRNGQETQYF
>NA|few|TRBV15|TRBJ2-5
TGTGCCACCAGCAGAGACGGAGAGGAGACCCAGTACTTC
CATSRDGEETQYF
>NA|NA|TRBV12-3/TRBV12-4|TRBJ2-1
TGTGCCAGCAGTTTAGCGCAGGGCCATTCCCTCAATGAGCAGTTCTTC
CASSLAQGHSLNEQFF
>TRBD1|few|TRBV10-3|TRBJ2-3
TGTGCCATCAAAGGGACAGGGCCCACAGATACGCAGTATTTT
CAIKGTGPTDTQYF
>TRBD2|NA|TRBV20-1|TRBJ2-3
TGCAGTGCTAGACTTCTAGCGGTGAGCACAGATACGCAGTATTTT
CSARLLAVSTDTQYF
>TRBD1|few|TRBV30|TRBJ2-4
TGTGCCTGGAGTGTACTCAGGTCAGGGGGAAACATTCAGTACTTC
CAWSVLRSGGNIQYF
>NA|NA|TRBV3-1|TRBJ2-7
TGTGCCAGCAGCCAAGAGGCCCCGGGGGTCCACGAGCAGTACTTC
CASSQEAPGVHEQYF
>NA|NA|TRBV2|TRBJ2-1
TGTGCCAGCAAGGCGGGGGCTCTGAATGAGCAGTTCTTC
CASKAGALNEQFF
>NA|NA|TRBV11-3|TRBJ2-7
TGTGCCAGCAGCAACTGGAGGGGAGGCACCTACGAGCAGTACTTC
CASSNWRGGTYEQYF
>NA|few|TRBV29-1|TRBJ1-2
TGCAGCGTTGCGATTAGTTCTAGGACCTCTTGGGACTATGGCTACACCTTC
CSVAISSRTSWDYGYTF
>NA|few|TRBV12-3/TRBV12-4|TRBJ1-4
TGTGCCAGCAGTCCTCTACAGGGCCTCGGGGAAAAACTGTTTTTT
CASSPLQGLGEKLFF